What follows are 15 T cell receptor beta chains derived from one specimen sequenced in a study of blood T cell repertoires in COVID-19. Method: immunoSEQ multiplex PCR; TCRdb's copy keeps in-frame clones and lacks some. The data show 150,000 to 180,000 clones, about 80% seen once. The sequenced sample consisted of peripheral blood. These receptors were collected from a woman in her fifties or sixties with COVID-19, enrolled during active disease.

This clone appeared many times. The rearrangement uses TRBV2 and TRBJ1-1, with D unclear. The CDR3 has 13 amino acids. CDR1 and CDR2 (germline): SNHLY, FYNNEI. The germline V and J ends were trimmed by 5 bases and 1 base, with 8 bases remaining between them. The CDR3 DNA reads as TGTGCCAGCAGTTTTGCGTGGAACACTGAAGCTTTCTTT. Protein: CASSFAWNTEAFF.

The chain combines TRBV2 with TRBJ2-5; tentative D call: TRBD1 (6 bases). The germline V gene has CDR1 SNHLY and CDR2 FYNNEI. The CDR3 is 15 amino acids. Trimming took 2 bases from V and 5 from J, leaving 15 bases between them. This CDR3 is CASSEPGPRGETQYF. Here the CDR3 DNA reads TGTGCCAGCAGTGAACCGGGACCGAGGGGGGAGACCCAGTACTTC.

CDR3 residues: CASSSLAGVEDTQYF. The CDR3 nucleotides read TGTGCCAGCTCAAGCTTAGCGGGAGTAGAGGATACGCAGTATTTT. The J gene is TRBJ2-3, the V gene TRBV18, with TRBD2 identical over 9 bases. The germline gives CDR1 KGHSH, CDR2 LQKENI. This CDR3 is 15 amino acids long. The J segment lost 6 bases and the V segment lost 5 bases, leaving 9 bases of the junction unmatched.

The chain links TRBV5-6 to TRBJ1-3, with TRBD1 identical over 9 bases. Trimming took 4 bases from V and 2 from J; bases not matched to a gene: 4. The CDR3 has 15 amino acids. Per the germline V gene, CDR1 is SGHDT and CDR2 is YYEEEE. The CDR3 nucleotides are TGTGCCAGCAGCCATAGGACAGGGGCTGGAAACACCATATATTTT. Translating it yields CASSHRTGAGNTIYF. The variable domain in full, completed from reference TRBV5-6 and TRBJ1-3, reads DAGVTQSPTHLIKTRGQQVTLRCSPKSGHDTVSWYQQALGQGPQFIFQYYEEEERQRGNFPDRFSGHQFPNYSSELNVNALLLGDSALYLCASSHRTGAGNTIYFGEGSWLTVV.

This clone was observed a few times. V and J are TRBV5-1 and TRBJ1-5; maybe TRBD1 (5 bases). The CDR3 totals 16 residues. Germline CDR1 and CDR2: SGHRS and YFSETQ. V dropped 3 bases and J dropped 0 bases, with 13 bases sitting between them. The CDR3 reads CASSYAGSFSNQPQHF. The DNA of the CDR3 is TGCGCCAGCAGCTACGCAGGGTCCTTTAGCAATCAGCCCCAGCATTTT.

This chain uses TRBV11-1 with TRBJ2-1, with D maybe TRBD2 (6 bases). The CDR3 sequence is 13 residues long. With 4 bases removed from V and 5 bases from J, the gap between germline ends came to 9 bases. The germline V gene encodes CDR1 SGHAT and CDR2 FQDESV (reference sequence). The CDR3 coding sequence is TGTGCCAGCAGCTCCGGGGGACACAATGAGCAGTTCTTC. Translation gives CASSSGGHNEQFF.

This clone was seen just once. The V and J genes are TRBV7-2 and TRBJ1-2; D might be TRBD1 (5 bases). CDR1 is SGHTA and CDR2 is FQGNSA in the germline V gene. CDR3 length equals 13 residues. V was cut by 0 bases and J by 4 bases, with 6 bases left in between. In DNA, the CDR3 is TGTGCCAGCAGCTTAGCTCAGGGCTATGGCTACACCTTC. It is translated as CASSLAQGYGYTF.

On this clone itself: At the DNA level, this CDR3 is encoded by other sequences in the same sample as well. The V call is TRBV6-5, the J call TRBJ2-1; D uncertain. V was pared by 5 bases and J by 10 bases, with 12 bases between. The CDR3 length is 12 residues. The germline V gene encodes CDR1 MNHEY and CDR2 SVGAGI. CDR3 sequence reads: CASSPLGDEQFF. The CDR3 DNA follows: TGTGCCAGCAGTCCCCTAGGTGACGAGCAGTTCTTC.

The chain employs TRBV5-1 and TRBJ1-5, with 7 bases that match TRBD1. The J segment lost 2 bases and the V segment lost 1 base, leaving 6 bases of the junction unmatched. This CDR3 contains 16 residues. Per the germline V gene, CDR1 is SGHRS and CDR2 is YFSETQ. CDR3 loop: CASSLTGDNGNQPQHF. CDR3 sequence (DNA): TGCGCCAGCAGCTTGACAGGGGATAATGGCAATCAGCCCCAGCATTTT.

This clone was detected only a few times. The CDR3 reads CASSPRTSGNEQFF. The CDR3 nucleotides read TGTGCCAGCTCACCTCGGACTAGCGGCAATGAGCAGTTCTTC. V is TRBV18 and J is TRBJ2-1; 10 bases agree with TRBD2. Germline V gene data show CDR1 as KGHSH and CDR2 as LQKENI. Trimming at V came to 3 bases and at J to 6 bases, leaving 2 bases not matched to a gene. CDR3 length: 14 amino acids.

The rearrangement links TRBV11-3 to TRBJ2-2; 7 bases agree with TRBD2. The V gene end was trimmed by 7 bases and the J gene end by 5 bases; junction bases not matched to a gene: 7. The germline V gene has CDR1 SGHNT and CDR2 YENEEA. The CDR3 totals 14 residues. The DNA of the CDR3 is TGTGCCAGCAAGAGTAGGGAGGGGACCGGGGAGCTGTTTTTT. Translating it yields CASKSREGTGELFF.

The chain has TRBV5-1 and TRBJ1-3; D gene unclear. This CDR3 is built from 16 residues. Trimming pared 1 base from V and 2 bases from J, leaving 13 bases between. The germline CDR1 and CDR2 sequences are SGHRS and YFSETQ. The CDR3 region is CASSLSGLGTGNTIYF. In nucleotides, the CDR3 is TGCGCCAGCAGCTTGAGCGGGTTAGGGACTGGAAACACCATATATTTT. Based on the CDR3 plus reference TRBV5-1 and TRBJ1-3, the full variable domain is KAGVTQTPRYLIKTRGQQVTLSCSPISGHRSVSWYQQTPGQGLQFLFEYFSETQRNKGNFPGRFSGRQFSNSRSEMNVSTLELGDSALYLCASSLSGLGTGNTIYFGEGSWLTVV.

This clone was detected many times. V and J are TRBV6-6 and TRBJ1-2; TRBD1 might be the D (6 bases). Trimming took 9 bases from V and 2 from J, leaving 19 bases between them. This CDR3 spans 15 amino acids. Germline CDR1 and CDR2: MNHNY and SVGAGI (reference sequence). The CDR3 coding sequence is TGTGCCAGTGTGTTATACAGGGCCCTCAACTATGGCTACACCTTC. Encoded protein: CASVLYRALNYGYTF.

CDR3 residues: CASSLAETYGYTF. CDR3 DNA: TGTGCCAGCAGTTTAGCAGAAACCTATGGCTACACCTTC. The chain employs TRBV6-2 or TRBV6-3 and TRBJ1-2; no definite D call. V was clipped by 4 bases and J by 4 bases, with 10 bases between them. CDR1 MNHEY and CDR2 SVGEGT come from the germline V gene. CDR3 size: 13 residues.

This clone was detected only a few times. The rearrangement links TRBV5-4 to TRBJ1-2; D is perhaps TRBD1 (6 bases). V lost 2 bases to trimming and J lost 6 bases, with 14 bases between them. Per the germline V gene, CDR1 is SGHNT and CDR2 is YYREEE (reference sequence). This CDR3 spans 14 amino acids. The CDR3 DNA follows: TGTGCCAGCAGCTTAGCCACAGGGAGGGATGGCTACACCTTC. This sequence encodes CASSLATGRDGYTF.